This T cell receptor (beta chain) was identified in a study of T cell responses to AZD1222 COVID-19 vaccine. A remark on this clone: Its antigen is not identified.

Study-wide results and caveats: Donors skewed white British and female; clonal diversity was possibly underestimated. Repertoire sampling happened only post peak T cell response. Spike-specific TCR breadth and depth went up after people got two AZD1222 doses.

Trimming left V 2 bases short and J 3 bases short, with 8 bases between. Germline loops: CDR1 SGHTA, CDR2 FQGTGA. This CDR3 has 13 amino acids. The method was immunoSEQ multiplex PCR; TCRdb's version includes in-frame clones alone and lacks a portion of them. Of around 140,000 clones in the sample, about 91% were seen once. The V gene is TRBV7-3, the J gene TRBJ2-7, with TRBD2 as a possible D gene (6 bases). The source of this sequence is an adult in good health. The sample here was peripheral blood, taken on day 0 of AZD1222 vaccination. CDR3 protein: CASSLLGGYEQYF. The CDR3 bases are TGTGCCAGCAGCTTACTGGGGGGCTACGAGCAGTACTTC.